The clone carrying this TCR beta chain was picked up a small number of times. These data come from a study of blood T cell repertoires in COVID-19. On the study more broadly: Sources were T cells, B-cell-depleted T cells, or PBMCs; the material itself was cDNA or gDNA.

Generated by immunoSEQ multiplex PCR, the TCRdb table keeps only in-frame clones and is missing some. Here the sample spans hundreds of thousands of clones, roughly 90% being singletons. Trimming took 4 bases from V and 8 from J; bases not matched to a gene: 5. This CDR3 has 16 residues. Germline V lookup: CDR1 ENHRY, CDR2 SYGVKD. Participants were aged about 18 to 95 years, lived in around 22 US areas, and enrolled virtually. This TCR derives from a woman younger than 45 who had recovered from COVID-19. The sequenced material came from PBMCs or T cells enriched from blood (not recorded which). The V call is TRBV10-3, the J call TRBJ2-4; 16 nucleotides agree with TRBD2. The DNA for the CDR3 is TGTGCCATCAGTGCGGGACTAGCGGGAGGGTTGGACATTCAGTACTTC. Translation gives CAISAGLAGGLDIQYF.